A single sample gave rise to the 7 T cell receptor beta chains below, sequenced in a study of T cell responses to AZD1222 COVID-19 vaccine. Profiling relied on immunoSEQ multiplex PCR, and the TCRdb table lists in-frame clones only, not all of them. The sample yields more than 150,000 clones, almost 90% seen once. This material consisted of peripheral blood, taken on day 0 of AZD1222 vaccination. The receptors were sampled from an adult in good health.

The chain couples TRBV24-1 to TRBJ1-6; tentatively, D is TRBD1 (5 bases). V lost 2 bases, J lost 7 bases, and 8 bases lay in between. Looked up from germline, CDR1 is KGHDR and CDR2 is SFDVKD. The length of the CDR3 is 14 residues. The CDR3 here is CATSDSHRNSPLHF. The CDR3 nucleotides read TGTGCCACCAGTGATTCACACAGGAATTCACCCCTCCACTTT.

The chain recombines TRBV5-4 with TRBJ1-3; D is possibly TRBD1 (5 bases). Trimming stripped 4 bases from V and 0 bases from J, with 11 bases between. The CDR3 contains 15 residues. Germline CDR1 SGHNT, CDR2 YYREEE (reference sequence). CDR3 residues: CASSTPGVSGNTIYF. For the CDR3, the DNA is TGTGCCAGCAGCACCCCGGGGGTCTCTGGAAACACCATATATTTT.

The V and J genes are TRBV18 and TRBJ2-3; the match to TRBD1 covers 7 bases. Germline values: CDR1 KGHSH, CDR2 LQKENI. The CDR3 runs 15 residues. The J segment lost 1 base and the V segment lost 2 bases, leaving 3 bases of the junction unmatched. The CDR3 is CASSPTGAGTDTQYF. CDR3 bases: TGTGCCAGCTCACCAACAGGGGCAGGCACAGATACGCAGTATTTT. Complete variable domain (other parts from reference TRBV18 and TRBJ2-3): NAGVMQNPRHLVRRRGQEARLRCSPMKGHSHVYWYRQLPEEGLKFMVYLQKENIIDESGMPKERFSAEFPKEGPSILRIQQVVRGDSAAYFCASSPTGAGTDTQYFGPGTRLTVL.

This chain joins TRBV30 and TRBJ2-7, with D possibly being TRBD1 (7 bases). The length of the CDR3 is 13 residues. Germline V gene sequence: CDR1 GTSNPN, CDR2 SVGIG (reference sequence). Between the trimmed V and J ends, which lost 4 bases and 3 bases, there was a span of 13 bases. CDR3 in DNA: TGTGCCTGGACTCCAGGGGGGCGCTACGAGCAGTACTTC. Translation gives CAWTPGGRYEQYF.

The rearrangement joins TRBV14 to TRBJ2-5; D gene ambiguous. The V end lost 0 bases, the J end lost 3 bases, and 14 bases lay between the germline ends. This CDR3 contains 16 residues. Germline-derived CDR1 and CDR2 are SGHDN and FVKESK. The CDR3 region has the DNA TGTGCCAGCAGCCAAGACATGGGTAGGGCAGAAGAGACCCAGTACTTC. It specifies CASSQDMGRAEETQYF. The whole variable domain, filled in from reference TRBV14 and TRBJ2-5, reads EAGVTQFPSHSVIEKGQTVTLRCDPISGHDNLYWYRRVMGKEIKFLLHFVKESKQDESGMPNNRFLAERTGGTYSTLKVQPAELEDSGVYFCASSQDMGRAEETQYFGPGTRLLVL.

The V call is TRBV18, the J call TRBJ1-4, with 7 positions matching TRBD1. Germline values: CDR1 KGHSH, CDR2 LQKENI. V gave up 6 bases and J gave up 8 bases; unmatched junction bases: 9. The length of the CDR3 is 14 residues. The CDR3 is CASSLGQLEEKLFF. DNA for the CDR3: TGTGCCAGCTCGCTGGGACAGCTGGAAGAAAAACTGTTTTTT.

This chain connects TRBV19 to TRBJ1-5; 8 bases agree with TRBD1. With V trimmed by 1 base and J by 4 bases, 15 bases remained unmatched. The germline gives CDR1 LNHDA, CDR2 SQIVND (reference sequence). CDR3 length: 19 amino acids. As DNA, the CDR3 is TGTGCCAGTAGTATAGGACAGGTTAAAGGGACAGGTAGAAATCAGCCCCAGCATTTT. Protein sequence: CASSIGQVKGTGRNQPQHF.